One and the same sample provided the 28 T cell receptor beta chains below, sequenced in a study of CD8+CD57+ T cells in acquired aplastic anemia. By flow cytometry, patients selected for sequencing had shown an expansion of CD8+CD57+ cells. Template material for TCR beta VDJ and CDR3 profiling consisted of genomic DNA. TCRdb re-called the reads through MiXCR, storing one row per CDR3 protein. The sample shows 100,000 to 150,000 distinct CDR3 sequences, about 43% of them seen only once. Material for sequencing was sorted CD4+, CD8+, or CD8+CD57+ T cells (not recorded which) from PBMCs. The receptor source for this set is a human donor with aplastic anemia.

This clonotype came up a few times. The V call is TRBV3-1, the J call TRBJ2-3; TRBD2 matches at 7 bases. Unmatched junction bases numbered 10, after V lost 4 bases and J lost 12 bases. This CDR3 spans 13 amino acids. The germline gives CDR1 LGHDT, CDR2 YNNKEL (reference sequence). CDR3 sequence reads: CASSPPTSPLQYF. In DNA form, the CDR3 reads TGTGCCAGCAGCCCCCCGACTAGCCCCCTCCAGTATTTT.

In its sample, this clonotype was seen many times. V gene TRBV6-2 or TRBV6-3 combines with J gene TRBJ1-2; 11 bases match TRBD1. The germline V gene encodes CDR1 MNHEY and CDR2 SVGEGT. With V trimmed by 7 bases and J by 5 bases, 6 bases remained unmatched. The CDR3 runs to 14 residues. CDR3 nucleotide sequence: TGTGCCAGCACCGGGACAGGGGGGAGATATGGCTACACCTTC. It specifies CASTGTGGRYGYTF.

In its sample, this clonotype was seen many times. The chain combines TRBV5-6 with TRBJ1-1; TRBD1 aligns across 8 bases. In germline, CDR1 is SGHDT, CDR2 YYEEEE. The CDR3 has 16 amino acids. V dropped 0 bases and J dropped 7; count of bases not matched to a gene: 11. The CDR3 spells CASSLDRGMNLVEAFF. As DNA, the CDR3 is TGTGCCAGCAGCTTGGACAGGGGGATGAACCTAGTTGAAGCTTTCTTT.

Concerning this clonotype itself: A much larger clone is a single base away; this may be a read error. V and J are TRBV2 and TRBJ2-1; D remains ambiguous. The J call may be faulty, since TRBJ2-7 better matches the DNA end. This CDR3 has 15 residues. Germline V lookup: CDR1 SNHLY, CDR2 FYNNEI. CDR3 residues: CASSDGLNSYNEQYF. The CDR3 nucleotides are TGTGCCAGCAGCGACGGCTTAAACTCCTACAATGAGCAGTACTTC.

The rearrangement joins TRBV12-3 or TRBV12-4 to TRBJ1-2; TRBD1 is a possible D gene (5 bases). The V end was cut by 3 bases, the J end by 3 bases, with 14 bases between. The CDR3 contains 15 residues. The CDR3 DNA is TGTGCCAGCAGTTTGGGTTCAACAGGCCACTATGGCTACACCTTC. It yields the protein CASSLGSTGHYGYTF.

The chain uses TRBV10-2 and TRBJ2-7; TRBD2 agrees at 9 bases. Germline lookup yields CDR1 WSHSY and CDR2 SAAADI. V shed 7 bases, J shed 2 bases, and the junction held 15 bases outside the gene matches. The CDR3 contains 17 residues. The DNA of the CDR3 is TGCGCCAGCAACGCCAGCAGCTTGGCTAGCGGGGCCTACGAGCAGTACTTC. Amino acids: CASNASSLASGAYEQYF.

Details on this clonotype: A much larger clone lies a single base off, so this may be a read error. The V and J genes are TRBV5-1 and TRBJ2-1; 12 bases align to TRBD1. This CDR3 region has 15 residues. Per the germline V gene, CDR1 is SGHRS and CDR2 is YFSETQ. V lost 6 bases, J lost 9 bases, and 10 bases stayed unmatched. CDR3 coding DNA: TGCGCCAGCACCCCAGGGACAGGGGGCACGAGTGAGCAGTTCTTC. Translation: CASTPGTGGTSEQFF.

As regards this clonotype: Because it lacks the conserved phenylalanine or tryptophan at the end, this CDR3 is likely a read error. The rearrangement uses TRBV10-3 and TRBJ2-5; either TRBD1 or TRBD2 may supply D (5 bases each). CDR1 and CDR2 from the germline V gene are ENHRY and SYGVKD. V lost 4 bases to trimming and J lost 5 bases, with 5 bases between them. The CDR3 runs 11 residues. This CDR3 reads CAISGGETQYL. The CDR3 bases are TGTGCCATCAGTGGGGGGGAGACCCAGTACTTA.

Details on this clonotype: Sequence at one end of the junction differs from germline and may be a read error. The chain has TRBV11-1 and TRBJ1-5; D possibly corresponds to TRBD1 (5 bases). This CDR3 has 13 amino acids. CDR1 SGHAT and CDR2 FQDESV come from the germline V gene (reference sequence). CDR3 nucleotide sequence: TGTGCCAACAGCCTGAGACAGTGGCAGCCCCAGCATTTT. Translation: CANSLRQWQPQHF.

This clonotype has a count of ten or more. This chain joins TRBV6-2 or TRBV6-3 and TRBJ1-6; 8 bases match TRBD1. CDR3 length equals 13 residues. V shed 6 bases, J shed 11 bases, and the junction held 6 bases outside the gene matches. Germline CDR1 and CDR2: MNHEY and SVGEGT. The CDR3, as DNA: TGTGCCAGCAGCCTGGACAGGGTGACACCCCTCCACTTT. Its protein product is CASSLDRVTPLHF.

The chain employs TRBV13 and TRBJ2-7; tentative D call: TRBD2 (5 bases). The CDR3 is 13 residues long. Trimming removed 4 bases from V and 3 bases from J, with 10 bases in between. Looked up from germline, CDR1 is PRHDT and CDR2 is FYEKMQ (reference sequence). In nucleotides, the CDR3 is TGTGCCAGCAGCTACGGACTCAGCTACGAGCAGTACGTC. Its translation is CASSYGLSYEQYV.

This clonotype was found many times. The gene calls are TRBV2 and TRBJ1-1; no firm D call. This CDR3 contains 13 residues. Germline V gives CDR1 SNHLY, CDR2 FYNNEI. Trimming took 7 bases from V and 0 from J, leaving 9 bases between them. The CDR3 DNA follows: TGTGCCAGCACTCAGGAGATGAACACTGAAGCTTTCTTT. It specifies CASTQEMNTEAFF.

In its sample, this clonotype was seen many times. The chain links TRBV5-6 to TRBJ1-2; D gene uncertain. CDR1 SGHDT and CDR2 YYEEEE come from the germline V gene. CDR3 length equals 13 residues. The germline V and J ends were trimmed by 1 base and 2 bases, with 6 bases remaining between them. CDR3 in DNA: TGTGCCAGCAGCTTGTGGGGAAACTATGGCTACACCTTC. Translated: CASSLWGNYGYTF.

This clonotype was counted many times. The chain joins TRBV5-1 to TRBJ1-6; no clear D gene. V lost 0 bases and J 0 bases, leaving 10 bases between the germline ends. This CDR3 comprises 17 residues. CDR1 is SGHRS, CDR2 YFSETQ, per germline. Here the CDR3 DNA reads TGCGCCAGCAGCTTGGTAACAGATACCTCCTATAATTCACCCCTCCACTTT. This codes for CASSLVTDTSYNSPLHF.

Comment on this clonotype: The CDR3 carries no conserved terminal phenylalanine or tryptophan, so it likely arises from a read error. The rearrangement links TRBV9 to TRBJ2-7; unclear D gene. CDR3 length: 11 residues. Germline assignment: CDR1 SGDLS and CDR2 YYNGEE. CDR3 in amino acids: CASSSSYGQYL. In DNA form, the CDR3 reads TGTGCCAGCAGCTCCTCCTACGGGCAGTACCTC.

The chain employs TRBV29-1 and TRBJ1-1; D gene unclear. Trimming shortened V by 4 bases and J by 1 base, and 7 bases separated the two germline ends. CDR1 SQVTM and CDR2 ANQGSEA come from the germline V gene. This CDR3 has 12 amino acids. CDR3 DNA sequence: TGCAGCGTTGGAGGGCAGAACACTGAAGCTTTCTTT. This gives the protein CSVGGQNTEAFF.

V gene TRBV10-3 combines with J gene TRBJ2-2; a weak D match, TRBD2 (5 bases). The CDR3 runs to 15 residues. The V end was cut by 0 bases, the J end by 4 bases, with 9 bases between. Germline V CDR1 and CDR2: ENHRY, SYGVKD. In DNA, the CDR3 is TGTGCCATCAGTGAGTCAGCGGCCGGCACCGGGGAGCTGTTTTTT. Translation: CAISESAAGTGELFF.

At least ten counts were recorded for this clonotype. V gene TRBV7-2 combines with J gene TRBJ2-5; D gene uncertain. Germline assignment: CDR1 SGHTA and CDR2 FQGNSA. The CDR3 sequence is 17 residues long. The V end was cut by 1 base, the J end by 5 bases, with 20 bases between. The CDR3 DNA reads TGTGCCAGCAGCTTAGTAGAATCTAAAACGGTCACGGAGACCCAGTACTTC. Translating it yields CASSLVESKTVTETQYF.

Details on this clonotype: Sequence at one end of the junction differs from germline and may be a read error. This chain connects TRBV4-1 to TRBJ1-6, with no clear D. Germline loops: CDR1 MGHRA, CDR2 YSYEKL. The length of the CDR3 is 15 residues. The CDR3 coding sequence is TGCGCCAGCAGCCAAGGATCGGCAAATAACTCACCCCTCCACTTT. Protein sequence: CASSQGSANNSPLHF.

The sample holds many counts of this clonotype. Here the CDR3 DNA reads TGTGCCAGCAGCGTAGGTCAGGACCCTAATAATTCACCCCTCCACTTT. It encodes CASSVGQDPNNSPLHF. The genes are TRBV9 and TRBJ1-6; D ambiguous. Germline lookup yields CDR1 SGDLS and CDR2 YYNGEE. This CDR3 spans 16 amino acids. Trimming shortened V by 0 bases and J by 5 bases, and 12 bases separated the two germline ends.

This sequence joins TRBV7-2 and TRBJ1-2; D ambiguous. The ends were cut back, 4 bases at V and 4 bases at J, with 13 bases in the middle. The CDR3 extends over 14 amino acids. CDR1 is SGHTA, CDR2 FQGNSA, per germline. CDR3 sequence reads: CASSSPTAFYGYTF. The CDR3 DNA reads TGTGCCAGCAGCTCCCCGACCGCGTTCTATGGCTACACCTTC. Full variable domain (remainder filled in from reference TRBV7-2 and TRBJ1-2): GAGVSQSPSNKVTEKGKDVELRCDPISGHTALYWYRQSLGQGLEFLIYFQGNSAPDKSGLPSDRFSAERTGGSVSTLTIQRTQQEDSAVYLCASSSPTAFYGYTFGSGTRLTVV.

This clonotype was seen many times. V gene TRBV5-8 combines with J gene TRBJ2-7; tentative D call: TRBD2 (5 bases). Per germline, CDR1 SGHTS and CDR2 YDEGEE. CDR3 length: 11 residues. V gave up 1 base and J gave up 12 bases, with 11 bases separating them. The CDR3 region has the DNA TGTGCCAGCAGCTTGACGGGGAGCCGGTACTTC. This sequence encodes CASSLTGSRYF. The full variable domain, in which reference TRBV5-8 and TRBJ2-7 provide the parts outside the CDR3, is EAGVTQSPTHLIKTRGQQATLRCSPISGHTSVYWYQQALGLGLQFLLWYDEGEERNRGNFPPRFSGRQFPNYSSELNVNALELEDSALYLCASSLTGSRYFGPGTRLTVT.

This sequence joins TRBV10-2 and TRBJ2-7; 7 positions agree with TRBD1. V shed 6 bases and J 0 bases; nucleotides not matched to a gene: 11. Germline values: CDR1 WSHSY, CDR2 SAAADI. The CDR3 runs to 16 residues. CDR3 protein: CASSREWGQSSYEQYF. DNA of the CDR3: TGCGCCAGCAGCAGGGAATGGGGACAGAGCTCCTACGAGCAGTACTTC.

This chain joins TRBV10-3 and TRBJ2-7; D is perhaps TRBD2 (5 bases). CDR3 size: 15 residues. CDR1 is ENHRY, CDR2 SYGVKD, per germline. V shed 11 bases and J shed 0 bases, with 20 bases lying between them. This chain's CDR3 is CASSLGGPSSYEQYF. CDR3 nucleotide sequence: TGTGCCTCTTCACTGGGCGGGCCTAGCTCCTACGAGCAGTACTTC.

V and J are TRBV4-3 and TRBJ1-5, with D possibly TRBD1 on 5 matching bases. This CDR3 comprises 14 residues. The germline gives CDR1 LGHNA, CDR2 YSLEER. V lost 5 bases and J 5 bases, leaving 13 bases between the germline ends. The CDR3 loop is CASSLGGTDQPQHF. The CDR3 region has the DNA TGCGCCAGCAGCTTGGGGGGGACGGATCAGCCCCAGCATTTT.

This clonotype showed up many times. This chain links TRBV5-1 with TRBJ1-4; 9 bases align to TRBD1. Germline-derived CDR1 and CDR2 are SGHRS and YFSETQ. V gave up 5 bases and J gave up 1 base; unmatched junction bases: 6. The CDR3 runs to 16 residues. CDR3 sequence (DNA): TGCGCCAGCAGGGACGGGACAGGGATAACTAATGAAAAACTGTTTTTT. Amino acid sequence: CASRDGTGITNEKLFF. The full variable domain, rest sourced from reference TRBV5-1 and TRBJ1-4, is KAGVTQTPRYLIKTRGQQVTLSCSPISGHRSVSWYQQTPGQGLQFLFEYFSETQRNKGNFPGRFSGRQFSNSRSEMNVSTLELGDSALYLCASRDGTGITNEKLFFGSGTQLSVL.

This chain connects TRBV29-1 to TRBJ1-3; D is ambiguous. Germline values: CDR1 SQVTM, CDR2 ANQGSEA. With 0 bases removed from V and 3 bases from J, the gap between germline ends came to 12 bases. CDR3 length: 15 amino acids. The CDR3 region is CSVEDEGPGGNTIYF. As DNA, the CDR3 is TGCAGCGTTGAAGATGAGGGTCCAGGTGGAAACACCATATATTTT.

The chain joins TRBV19 to TRBJ2-7; D might be TRBD1 (6 bases). The CDR3 totals 12 residues. Germline V gene lookup returns CDR1 LNHDA and CDR2 SQIVND (reference sequence). V was trimmed by 7 bases and J by 1 base, leaving 8 bases between them. CDR3 nucleotide sequence: TGTGCCAGTACCACAGGGTCCTACGAGCAGTACTTC. It codes for CASTTGSYEQYF.